The 13 T cell receptor beta chains listed next were all sequenced from one sample in a study of Tregs in tolerant kidney transplant recipients. Which antigens these TCRs recognize remains unknown. Clones were sequenced by immunoSEQ multiplex PCR, and TCRdb holds only the in-frame ones, with some missing. The sample carries tens of thousands of clones, 70% to 85% recorded once. The sequencing sample was made of Tregs from blood cultured with allogeneic cells. The receptors derive from a human donor in good health.

This chain joins TRBV6-6 and TRBJ1-1, with TRBD1 identical over 11 bases. The trim removed 5 bases at V and 4 bases at J, leaving 6 bases unmatched. This CDR3 has 15 residues. Germline loops: CDR1 MNHNY, CDR2 SVGAGI (reference sequence). For the CDR3, the DNA is TGTGCCAGCAGTCTGGACAGGGGGCGCGGCACTGAAGCTTTCTTT. Translated, it gives CASSLDRGRGTEAFF.

The chain is built from TRBV5-4 and TRBJ2-2; TRBD1 aligns across 8 bases. Germline-derived CDR1 and CDR2 are SGHNT and YYREEE (reference sequence). With 2 bases clipped from V and 3 bases from J, the junction kept 6 bases outside the gene matches. The CDR3 runs to 16 residues. The CDR3 region is CASSFPGTGDTGELFF. For the CDR3, the DNA is TGTGCCAGCAGCTTTCCCGGGACAGGAGACACCGGGGAGCTGTTTTTT.

This chain's CDR3 is CAWTSGGSGETQYF. The CDR3 DNA is TGTGCCTGGACTAGCGGGGGCTCCGGGGAGACCCAGTACTTC. This sequence joins TRBV30 and TRBJ2-5; 10 bases agree with TRBD2. Germline assignment: CDR1 GTSNPN and CDR2 SVGIG (reference sequence). This CDR3 is built from 14 residues. The V segment lost 4 bases and the J segment 5 bases; nucleotides outside the gene matches: 7.

This chain joins TRBV5-1 and TRBJ1-1, with no clear D. Trimming took off 1 base at V and 3 bases at J, with 13 bases between the two ends. Germline V CDR1 and CDR2: SGHRS, YFSETQ. This CDR3 contains 15 residues. CDR3 DNA sequence: TGCGCCAGCAGCTTGAGTTTCGAGGTCTACACTGAAGCTTTCTTT. Residues: CASSLSFEVYTEAFF. Supplemented by reference TRBV5-1 and TRBJ1-1, the full variable domain reads KAGVTQTPRYLIKTRGQQVTLSCSPISGHRSVSWYQQTPGQGLQFLFEYFSETQRNKGNFPGRFSGRQFSNSRSEMNVSTLELGDSALYLCASSLSFEVYTEAFFGQGTRLTVV.

This clone was found a few times. The chain couples TRBV5-4 to TRBJ2-7, with TRBD1 matching over 7 bases. Trimming at V came to 5 bases and at J to 5 bases, leaving 16 bases not matched to a gene. CDR1 and CDR2 from the germline V gene are SGHNT and YYREEE (reference sequence). The CDR3 loop spans 16 amino acids. Here the CDR3 DNA reads TGTGCCAGCAGTCGAGAACCGGGACAGCGATGGGACGAGCAGTACTTC. Amino acids: CASSREPGQRWDEQYF.

The V gene is TRBV9, the J gene TRBJ1-2, with D perhaps matching TRBD1 (5 bases). Germline V lookup: CDR1 SGDLS, CDR2 YYNGEE. The germline V and J ends were trimmed by 3 bases and 0 bases, with 12 bases remaining between them. This CDR3 comprises 15 residues. The CDR3 nucleotides are TGTGCCAGCAGCGCCCGGGGGTCCCCTAACTATGGCTACACCTTC. It specifies CASSARGSPNYGYTF.

As regards this clone: Sequence at one end of the junction differs from germline and may be a read error. The chain links TRBV11-3 to TRBJ2-7; D uncertain. CDR3 size: 13 residues. CDR1 and CDR2 (germline): SGHNT, YENEEA. The CDR3, as DNA: TGTGCCAGCAGCTTATACGGGCCCGCTAAGCAGGAGTTC. Encoded protein: CASSLYGPAKQEF. Full variable domain (missing parts from reference TRBV11-3 and TRBJ2-7): EAGVVQSPRYKIIEKKQPVAFWCNPISGHNTLYWYLQNLGQGPELLIRYENEEAVDDSQLPKDRFSAERLKGVDSTLKIQPAELGDSAVYLCASSLYGPAKQEFGPGTRLTVT.

The genes are TRBV5-1 and TRBJ2-1, with D tentatively TRBD2 (5 bases). Trimming stripped 0 bases from V and 13 bases from J, with 14 bases between. Looked up from germline, CDR1 is SGHRS and CDR2 is YFSETQ. The CDR3 consists of 13 residues. CDR3 residues: CASSLEASIKQFF. The CDR3 region has the DNA TGCGCCAGCAGCTTGGAGGCTAGCATAAAACAGTTCTTC.

The chain has TRBV7-2 and TRBJ1-5; TRBD1 matches at 7 bases. From germline, CDR1 is SGHTA and CDR2 FQGNSA. Trimming cost V 5 bases and J 4 bases; bases outside gene matches: 8. CDR3 length: 15 residues. The DNA for the CDR3 is TGTGCCAGCAGCGCCTACAGGGGAGGGAATCAGCCCCAGCATTTT. Translated, it gives CASSAYRGGNQPQHF.

This chain uses TRBV5-1 with TRBJ2-3; D gene uncertain. Germline-derived CDR1 and CDR2 are SGHRS and YFSETQ. Trimming left V 1 base short and J 6 bases short, with 12 bases between. CDR3 length: 14 amino acids. CDR3 amino acids: CASSLNTAGDTQYF. CDR3 DNA: TGCGCCAGCAGCTTGAACACAGCTGGGGATACGCAGTATTTT.

The chain links TRBV27 to TRBJ1-1, with D perhaps TRBD1 (6 bases). Trimming pared 5 bases from V and 5 bases from J, leaving 12 bases between. This CDR3 region has 13 residues. Germline assignment: CDR1 MNHEY and CDR2 SMNVEV (reference sequence). This chain's CDR3 is CASSKLGGTEAFF. The CDR3 DNA sequence: TGTGCCAGCAGTAAGCTAGGGGGGACTGAAGCTTTCTTT.

The CDR3 spells CASSLARWENTGELFF. As DNA, the CDR3 is TGTGCCAGCAGCTTGGCTAGATGGGAGAACACCGGGGAGCTGTTTTTT. The chain has TRBV5-6 and TRBJ2-2; no clear D. Trimming shortened V by 0 bases and J by 1 base, and 10 bases separated the two germline ends. The germline CDR1 and CDR2 sequences are SGHDT and YYEEEE. This CDR3 comprises 16 residues.

The V call is TRBV15, the J call TRBJ1-3; D ambiguous. Trimming stripped 0 bases from V and 4 bases from J, with 10 bases between. This CDR3 region has 15 residues. The germline gives CDR1 LNHNV, CDR2 YYDKDF (reference sequence). The DNA for the CDR3 is TGTGCCACCAGCAGAGATTTCACAGACGGAAACACCATATATTTT. Translated, it gives CATSRDFTDGNTIYF.